These T cell receptor beta chains were read from a single sample in a study of T cells in Graves' hyperthyroidism and ophthalmopathy. MiXCR, run by TCRdb on the multiplex PCR reads, gives a single entry per CDR3 protein. Seen here are about 300,000 distinct CDR3 sequences, approximately 26% observed once, and the top ten hold 25% to 30%. Sequencing was carried out using blood. The receptors were sampled from a middle-aged man with Graves' hyperthyroidism that later progressed to Graves' ophthalmopathy. The CDR3 runs from the conserved cysteine through the conserved F or W. The D gene is left open where the match is weak. Some rows mark clone size as missing; the rest say once, few, many or name a class of expanded clone.

V gene: TRBV28; J gene: TRBJ1-2; D gene: NA; clone size: few; CDR3 protein: CASSLQSYGYTF; CDR3 DNA: TGTGCCAGCAGTTTACAGTCCTATGGCTACACCTTC
V gene: TRBV5-1; J gene: TRBJ2-2; D gene: TRBD2; clone size: NA; CDR3 protein: CASSLNRTSGISGELFF; CDR3 DNA: TGCGCCAGCAGCCTAAACCGGACTAGCGGGATTTCCGGGGAGCTGTTTTTT
V gene: TRBV7-6; J gene: TRBJ2-2; D gene: TRBD1; clone size: few; CDR3 protein: CASSFILLTGGWTGELFF; CDR3 DNA: TGTGCCAGCAGCTTTATCTTACTGACAGGGGGCTGGACCGGGGAGCTGTTTTTT
V gene: TRBV3-1; J gene: TRBJ1-1; D gene: NA; clone size: many; CDR3 protein: CASSPGGDMNTEAFF; CDR3 DNA: TGTGCCAGCAGCCCGGGTGGAGACATGAACACTGAAGCTTTCTTT
V gene: TRBV4-1; J gene: TRBJ1-2; D gene: NA; clone size: many; CDR3 protein: CASSQGGGSRRKGYTF; CDR3 DNA: TGCGCCAGCAGCCAGGGCGGTGGCAGCCGTCGAAAAGGCTACACCTTC
V gene: TRBV6-1; J gene: TRBJ1-5; D gene: TRBD1; clone size: many; CDR3 protein: CASSQGGQPQHF; CDR3 DNA: TGTGCCAGCAGCCAGGGGGGTCAGCCCCAGCATTTT
V gene: TRBV3-1; J gene: TRBJ1-2; D gene: NA; clone size: many; CDR3 protein: CASSQGADYGYTF; CDR3 DNA: TGTGCCAGCAGCCAAGGCGCAGACTATGGCTACACCTTC
V gene: TRBV20-1; J gene: TRBJ2-7; D gene: TRBD1; clone size: many; CDR3 protein: CSARDRVTGDAYEQYF; CDR3 DNA: TGCAGTGCTAGAGATCGTGTGACAGGGGATGCCTACGAGCAGTACTTC
V gene: TRBV28; J gene: TRBJ1-2; D gene: TRBD1; clone size: NA; CDR3 protein: CASSGIGTGYGYTF; CDR3 DNA: TGTGCCAGCAGTGGCATAGGGACAGGCTATGGCTACACCTTC
V gene: TRBV6-5; J gene: TRBJ2-7; D gene: TRBD1; clone size: many; CDR3 protein: CASNTRDRVYEQYF; CDR3 DNA: TGTGCCAGCAACACCCGGGACAGGGTTTACGAGCAGTACTTC
V gene: TRBV2; J gene: TRBJ1-5; D gene: TRBD1; clone size: NA; CDR3 protein: CAGRQGSNQPQHF; CDR3 DNA: TGTGCCGGACGACAGGGAAGTAATCAGCCCCAGCATTTT
V gene: TRBV6-2/TRBV6-3; J gene: TRBJ1-1; D gene: TRBD1; clone size: NA; CDR3 protein: CASSHDRVAFF; CDR3 DNA: TGTGCCAGCAGCCATGACAGGGTGGCTTTCTTT
V gene: TRBV7-8; J gene: TRBJ2-3; D gene: TRBD2; clone size: many; CDR3 protein: CASSKRLAGSTDTQYF; CDR3 DNA: TGTGCCAGCAGCAAAAGACTAGCGGGGTCCACAGATACGCAGTATTTT
V gene: TRBV30; J gene: TRBJ2-5; D gene: TRBD1; clone size: NA; CDR3 protein: CAWIPGQGEETRYF; CDR3 DNA: TGTGCCTGGATCCCAGGACAGGGTGAAGAGACCCGGTACTTC